The clone carrying this T cell receptor beta chain was observed a single time. Antigen unknown. The data were taken from a study of cytomegalovirus exposure and HLA in healthy donors. General study points: In vitro confirmation showed three CMV-associated chains to be CMV antigen specific.

Looked up from germline, CDR1 is MNHNY and CDR2 is SVGAGI (reference sequence). The V gene end was trimmed by 1 base and the J gene end by 6 bases; junction bases not matched to a gene: 3. This CDR3 is built from 13 residues. PCR amplification relied on 60 Vbeta primers (plus 13 Jbeta primers). Assay used: immunoSEQ multiplex PCR; TCRdb lists only in-frame clones, some missing. Of more than 95,000 clones in the sample, approximately 76% are singletons; the top ten hold about 5.4%. The V gene is TRBV6-6, the J gene TRBJ2-7; 7 positions match TRBD1. Sequencing input: PBMCs. This TCR was recovered from a woman under 30 in good health and CMV-seropositive. CDR3 in amino acids: CASSYLAGGEQYF. CDR3 in DNA: TGTGCCAGCAGTTACTTGGCAGGGGGCGAGCAGTACTTC.